This T cell receptor beta chain was identified during a study of shared clonotypes between healthy human individuals. Looking at the study overall: CD4 naive and memory got three plates each, CD8 naive two, CD8 memory one. Whole-study findings and limits: Larger estimated richness was generally recorded for naive subsets relative to memory subsets. Compared with clonotypes that all four donors shared, non-shared clonotypes had lower generation probabilities.

The table came from immunoSEQ multiplex PCR; TCRdb's copy has only in-frame clones and leaves some out. Here the sample spans about 700,000 clones, roughly nine tenths being singletons. CDR1 and CDR2 (germline): LNHDA, SQIVND (reference sequence). The CDR3 is made up of 13 amino acids. The V and J ends lost 1 base and 6 bases respectively, with 7 bases between them. Only CD45RO-negative cells positively selected for CCR7 counted as naive CD8 cells, so terminally differentiated effector memory CD45RA+ cells were excluded. This clone was counted once. Its antigen remains unidentified. This specimen includes other DNA sequences encoding the same CDR3.

Sequencing was carried out using naive CD8+ T cells sorted from blood. The TCR comes from a young man in good health. The chain recombines TRBV19 with TRBJ1-5, with a possible D match to TRBD1 (5 bases). The CDR3 is CASSIGGTQPQHF. The DNA for the CDR3 is TGTGCCAGTAGTATAGGGGGGACTCAGCCCCAGCATTTT.